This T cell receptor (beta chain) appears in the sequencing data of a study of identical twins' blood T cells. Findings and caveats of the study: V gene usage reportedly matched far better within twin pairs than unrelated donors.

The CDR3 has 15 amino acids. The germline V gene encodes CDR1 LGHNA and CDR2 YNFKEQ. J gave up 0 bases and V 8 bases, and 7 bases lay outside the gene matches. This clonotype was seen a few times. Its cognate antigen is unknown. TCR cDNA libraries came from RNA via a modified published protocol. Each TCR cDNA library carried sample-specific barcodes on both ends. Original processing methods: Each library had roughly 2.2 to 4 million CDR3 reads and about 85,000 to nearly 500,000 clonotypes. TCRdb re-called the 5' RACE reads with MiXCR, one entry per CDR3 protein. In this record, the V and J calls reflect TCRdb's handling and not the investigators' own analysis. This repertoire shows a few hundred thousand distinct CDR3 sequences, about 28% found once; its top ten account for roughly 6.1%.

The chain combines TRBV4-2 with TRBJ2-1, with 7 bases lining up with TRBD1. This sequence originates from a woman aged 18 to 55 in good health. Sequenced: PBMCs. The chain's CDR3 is CASSLEGASYNEQFF. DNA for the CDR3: TGTGCCAGCTCCCTTGAGGGGGCCTCCTACAATGAGCAGTTCTTC.